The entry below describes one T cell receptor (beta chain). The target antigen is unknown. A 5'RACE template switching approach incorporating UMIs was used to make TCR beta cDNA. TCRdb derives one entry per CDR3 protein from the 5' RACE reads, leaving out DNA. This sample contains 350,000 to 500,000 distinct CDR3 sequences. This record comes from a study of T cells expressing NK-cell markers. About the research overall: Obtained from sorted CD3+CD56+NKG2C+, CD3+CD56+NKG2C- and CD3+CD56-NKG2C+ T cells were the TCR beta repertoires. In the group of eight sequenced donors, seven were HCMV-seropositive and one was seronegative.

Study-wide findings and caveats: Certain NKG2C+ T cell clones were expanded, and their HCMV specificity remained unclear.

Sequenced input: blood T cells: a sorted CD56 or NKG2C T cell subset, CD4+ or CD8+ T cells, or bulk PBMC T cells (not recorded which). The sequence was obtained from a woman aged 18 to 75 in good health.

CDR3 sequence: CASSQERGLGTQYF. This rearrangement joins TRBV4-3 to TRBJ2-5; TCRdb returns TRBD2, unconfirmable since there is no DNA. The CDR3 is 14 amino acids. Per germline, CDR1 LGHNA and CDR2 YSLEER.